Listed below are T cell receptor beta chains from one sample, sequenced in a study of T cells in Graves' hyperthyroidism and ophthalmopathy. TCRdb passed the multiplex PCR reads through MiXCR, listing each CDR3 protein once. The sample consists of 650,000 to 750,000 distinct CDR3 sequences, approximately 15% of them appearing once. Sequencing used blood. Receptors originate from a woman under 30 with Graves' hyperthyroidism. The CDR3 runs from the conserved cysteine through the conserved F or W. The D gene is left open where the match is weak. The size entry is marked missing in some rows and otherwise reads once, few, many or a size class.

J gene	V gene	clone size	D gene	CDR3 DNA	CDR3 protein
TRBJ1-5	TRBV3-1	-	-	TGTGCCAGCAGCCAAGATACGGGAATCAGCAATCAGCCCCAGCATTTT	CASSQDTGISNQPQHF
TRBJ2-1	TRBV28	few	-	TGTGCCAGCAGTTCCAGCGCATACAATGAGCAGTTCTTC	CASSSSAYNEQFF
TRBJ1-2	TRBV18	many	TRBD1	TGTGCCAGCTCACCACCGGGACAGCCCTATGGCTACACCTTC	CASSPPGQPYGYTF
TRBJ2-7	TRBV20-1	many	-	TGCAGTGCTAACGGCCTTCCCACCTACGAGCAGTACTTC	CSANGLPTYEQYF
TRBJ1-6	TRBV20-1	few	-	TGCAGTGCTAGGGGGGGGACTACTAGTTCACCCCTCCACTTT	CSARGGTTSSPLHF
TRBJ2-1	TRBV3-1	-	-	TGTGCCAGCAGCCCCCGACGTTATAACAATGAGCAGTTCTTC	CASSPRRYNNEQFF
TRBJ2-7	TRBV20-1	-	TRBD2	TGCAGGGGTAGGACTAGCGGGAAATACGAGCAGTACTTC	CRGRTSGKYEQYF
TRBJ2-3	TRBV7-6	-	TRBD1	TGTGCCAGCAGCTTGGTCGACAGGGGCACAGATACGCAGTATTTT	CASSLVDRGTDTQYF
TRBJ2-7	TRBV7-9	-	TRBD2	TGTGCCAGCAGCTCAGCGGGACTAGCTGCTAACGAGCAGTACTTC	CASSSAGLAANEQYF
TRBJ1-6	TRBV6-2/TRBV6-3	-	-	TGTGCCAGCAGTTACTCGACGTGGGCGAATAATTCACCCCTCCACTTT	CASSYSTWANNSPLHF
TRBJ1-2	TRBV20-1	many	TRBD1	TGCAGTGCCAGGGACAGGGAGGATGGCTACACCTTC	CSARDREDGYTF
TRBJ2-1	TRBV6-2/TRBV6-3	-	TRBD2	TGTGCCAGCACCTGGCCCCGAGCGGGGGATTACAATGAGCAGTTCTTC	CASTWPRAGDYNEQFF
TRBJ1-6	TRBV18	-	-	TGTGCCAGCTCACCAGCTGTTGCGGGGAATAATTCACCCCTCCACTTT	CASSPAVAGNNSPLHF
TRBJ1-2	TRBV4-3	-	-	TGCGCCAGCAGCCGCGGGTGGGACACCTATGGCTACACCTTC	CASSRGWDTYGYTF
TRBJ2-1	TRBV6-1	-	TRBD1	TGTGCCAGCAGTCGGCCGGACAGGGCAGGGGGCGCTTACAATGAGCAGTTCTTC	CASSRPDRAGGAYNEQFF
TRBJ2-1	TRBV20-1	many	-	TGCAGTGCCCCAGGTTCGGGTGCAGGGTACAATGAGCAGTTCTTC	CSAPGSGAGYNEQFF
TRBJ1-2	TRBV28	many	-	TGTGCCAGCAGTCTTAACAGACGAGGGTACTATGGCTACACCTTC	CASSLNRRGYYGYTF
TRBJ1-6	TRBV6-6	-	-	TGTGCCAGCAGTTACTCGACAGCCTTCACCCTCCACTTT	CASSYSTAFTLHF
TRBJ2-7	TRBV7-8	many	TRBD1	TGTGCCAGCAGCTTAATTTCACAGGGGAACTACGAGCAGTACTTC	CASSLISQGNYEQYF
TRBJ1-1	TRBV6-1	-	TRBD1	TGTGCCAGCAGACACGACCGGACAGGGCTGAACACTGAAGCTTTCTTT	CASRHDRTGLNTEAFF
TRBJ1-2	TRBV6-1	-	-	TGTGCCAGCAGACACGGGTACTATGGCTACACCTTC	CASRHGYYGYTF
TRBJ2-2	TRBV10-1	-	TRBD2	TGCGCCAGCAGTGAGTGGGGACTATTGAACACCGGGGAGCTGTTTTTT	CASSEWGLLNTGELFF